These T cell receptor beta chains were read from a single sample in a study of vaccination and CD4 T cells after COVID-19. TCRdb called the PCR reads again in MiXCR, with one record for every CDR3 protein. The table lists roughly 7,600 distinct CDR3 sequences, more than 60% of them singletons. Which antigens these TCRs recognize remains unknown. This specimen consisted of cultured CD4+ T cells from blood, obtained after SARS-CoV-2 vaccination. The origin of the receptors is a human donor with COVID-19. CDR3s include the opening cysteine and the closing phenylalanine or tryptophan. D genes are given only for firm matches. Where a row states a size, it is once, few, many or the class of an expanded clone; other rows omit it.

j_call clone_size v_call d_call cdr3_aa cdr3_nt
TRBJ2-7 few TRBV20-1 TRBD1 CSARDPRTGLPREQYF TGCAGTGCTAGAGATCCGAGGACAGGACTCCCCCGGGAGCAGTACTTC
TRBJ2-7 medium-sized TRBV5-6 . CASSPPSQGMAEQYF TGTGCCAGCAGCCCCCCGAGCCAAGGGATGGCCGAGCAGTACTTC
TRBJ1-2 . TRBV30 . CAWRVGYGYTF TGTGCCTGGAGGGTTGGCTATGGCTACACCTTC
TRBJ2-5 . TRBV30 . CAEDRIRGETQYF TGTGCCGAAGACCGGATCAGAGGAGAGACCCAGTACTTC
TRBJ1-2 . TRBV7-9 . CASSLVPRVYGYTF TGTGCCAGCAGCTTGGTTCCCCGCGTCTATGGCTACACCTTC
TRBJ1-1 . TRBV29-1 . CSGLHLNTEAFF TGCAGCGGCCTACATCTTAACACTGAAGCTTTCTTT
TRBJ2-7 medium-sized TRBV20-1 . CSASGPQDPYEQYF TGCAGTGCTAGTGGGCCCCAGGACCCCTACGAGCAGTACTTC
TRBJ1-5 . TRBV20-1 . CSARDGSLGERPQHF TGCAGTGCTAGAGATGGGTCCCTCGGAGAACGGCCCCAGCATTTT
TRBJ2-7 . TRBV28 . CASSRLGGSGSYEQYF TGTGCCAGCAGTCGACTCGGGGGCTCGGGCTCCTACGAGCAGTACTTC
TRBJ1-5 . TRBV28 . CASSFRGGRGVDQPQHF TGTGCCAGCAGTTTTAGGGGGGGACGGGGAGTCGATCAGCCCCAGCATTTT
TRBJ1-5 . TRBV21-1 . CASSKGGSQKSNQPQHF TGTGCCAGCAGCAAAGGGGGCTCCCAGAAAAGCAATCAGCCCCAGCATTTT
TRBJ1-4 . TRBV24-1 . CATSDLSATNEKLFF TGTGCCACCAGTGACCTATCCGCAACTAATGAAAAACTGTTTTTT
TRBJ2-7 medium-sized TRBV18 TRBD1 CASSLGTGQPYEQYF TGTGCCAGCTCACTCGGGACAGGTCAGCCCTACGAGCAGTACTTC
TRBJ1-2 . TRBV11-3 . CASSRANYYGYTF TGTGCCAGCAGCCGTGCAAACTACTATGGCTACACCTTC
TRBJ2-3 . TRBV27 TRBD2 CASRQTSGGPQYF TGTGCCAGCAGACAGACTAGCGGGGGGCCGCAGTATTTT
TRBJ1-3 few TRBV20-1 TRBD1 CSAGRGRDTIYF TGCAGTGCGGGCAGGGGGCGGGACACCATATATTTT
TRBJ2-1 . TRBV6-1 . CASMGPTSSYNEQFF TGTGCCAGCATGGGGCCCACAAGCTCCTACAATGAGCAGTTCTTC
TRBJ2-4 few TRBV7-2 TRBD1 CASSDGTGLGVTKNIQYF TGTGCCAGCAGCGACGGGACAGGGTTGGGTGTAACCAAAAACATTCAGTACTTC
TRBJ2-2 . TRBV27 TRBD2 CASSLRLAGGPNTGELFF TGTGCCAGCAGTTTAAGACTAGCGGGGGGGCCTAACACCGGGGAGCTGTTTTTT
TRBJ1-5 few TRBV20-1 TRBD1 CSARLTVGGGLHQPQHF TGCAGTGCTAGACTGACGGTGGGAGGGGGCCTCCATCAGCCCCAGCATTTT
TRBJ1-1 . TRBV7-2 . CASTGRQRGTEAFF TGTGCCAGCACTGGGAGACAGAGAGGCACTGAAGCTTTCTTT
TRBJ1-5 few TRBV19 TRBD1 CASSIGTGGGGSNQPQHF TGTGCCAGTAGTATAGGGACAGGGGGCGGTGGTAGCAATCAGCCCCAGCATTTT
TRBJ2-7 . TRBV6-1 . CASTQQGVPYEQYF TGTGCCAGCACCCAACAGGGAGTCCCCTACGAGCAGTACTTC
TRBJ1-6 . TRBV7-2 TRBD1 CASSKTGVNSPLHF TGTGCCAGCAGTAAAACAGGGGTCAATTCACCCCTCCACTTT
TRBJ2-1 . TRBV7-9 . CASSFGTSYNEQFF TGTGCCAGCAGCTTTGGGACTTCCTACAATGAGCAGTTCTTC
TRBJ1-5 . TRBV12-3/TRBV12-4 . CASTAGGANQPQHF TGTGCCAGCACTGCCGGGGGAGCTAATCAGCCCCAGCATTTT
TRBJ1-6 once TRBV20-1 . CSARGGGSLHF TGCAGTGCTAGAGGAGGGGGATCCCTCCACTTT
TRBJ2-7 . TRBV5-4 TRBD1 CASSLEGRGFAYEQYF TGTGCCAGCAGCTTGGAGGGCAGGGGGTTCGCCTACGAGCAGTACTTC